This T cell receptor beta chain appears in the sequencing data of a study of blood T cell repertoires in COVID-19. Study in general: Material from acute and convalescent COVID-19 was sourced from the United States, Italy and Spain. T cells, B-cell-depleted T cells, or PBMCs supplied cDNA or gDNA.

A single count supports this clone. Source study methods: The authors estimated nucleated cell counts from reference gene primer amplification. The repertoire was sequenced with immunoSEQ multiplex PCR; TCRdb's copy has only in-frame clones and lacks some. The V and J calls and clone size were taken over from that table, and D and trimming were inferred from the DNA. The sample gives 300,000 or so clones, over 75% of which show up once; 1% is in the top ten. Trimming at V came to 5 bases and at J to 5 bases, leaving 9 bases not matched to a gene. The CDR3 covers 15 residues. CDR1 and CDR2 from the germline V gene are MNHEY and SMNVEV (reference sequence).

The sample comprised peripheral blood. This TCR was sampled from a middle-aged man with active or convalescent COVID-19. The chain couples TRBV27 to TRBJ2-1; 7 bases are a match to TRBD1. The CDR3 here is CASSRGGQVHNEQFF. CDR3 nucleotides: TGTGCCAGCAGTCGGGGTGGACAGGTCCACAATGAGCAGTTCTTC.